Sequencing of this T cell receptor beta chain was carried out in a study of PD-1 blockade in classical Hodgkin lymphoma. Trimming cost V 5 bases and J 13 bases, with 12 bases left between them. The CDR3 totals 11 residues. CDR1 is MNHEY, CDR2 SVGAGI, per germline. Noted time point: cycle 4 day 1 (C4D1), after less than 7 weeks of nivolumab. Brentuximab vedotin exposure varied, and every patient relapsed after autologous stem cell transplantation. Assay: immunoSEQ multiplex PCR; the TCRdb copy retains only in-frame clones and omits some. The data contain tens of thousands of clones, roughly 90% of them singletons.

This sample comprised peripheral blood mononuclear cells (PBMCs), obtained before the fourth cycle of nivolumab. The chain recombines TRBV6-5 with TRBJ1-5, with unresolved D. The origin of this receptor is a human donor with classical Hodgkin lymphoma. CDR3: CASSVSLPQHF. In DNA form, the CDR3 reads TGTGCCAGCAGTGTTAGTTTACCGCAGCATTTT.